This T cell receptor (beta chain) comes out of a study of T cells after yellow fever vaccination. Across the whole study: With SMART-Seq v4 Ultra Low Input, the fractions containing low cell numbers were prepared. Study results and limitations: Most clones from primary vaccination were detected again post-booster (just under 97% CD4, roughly 85% CD8). When the response was secondary, it was weaker but reached its peak faster, day 5 versus 15.

This clonotype was counted at least ten times. The antigen is undetermined. They built TCR cDNA with 5'RACE template switching, a step that put in a universal primer site and UMIs. TCRdb called the 5' RACE reads again in MiXCR, with one record for every CDR3 protein. Seen here are 250,000 to 400,000 distinct CDR3 sequences, 4.1% observed once, and the top ten hold about 26%. This CDR3 contains 16 residues. Looked up from germline, CDR1 is SGHAT and CDR2 is FQNNGV. Trimming took 0 bases from V and 3 from J; bases not matched to a gene: 6. Sequences were derived from PBMCs, sampled 5 days after the yellow fever booster vaccination. This sequence originates from a man aged 18 to 29 who received the YFV17D yellow fever vaccine. This chain joins TRBV11-2 and TRBJ2-5; 8 nucleotides match TRBD1. This chain's CDR3 is CASSLDGRGREETQYF. Here the CDR3 DNA reads TGTGCCAGCAGCTTAGATGGCAGGGGGCGGGAAGAGACCCAGTACTTC.